The 7 T cell receptor beta chains given below trace back to one sample, sequenced in a study of T cells after yellow fever vaccination. TCRdb independently ran MiXCR on the 5' RACE reads; one entry per CDR3 protein. The repertoire has about 320,000 distinct CDR3 sequences, roughly 4.3% of them found once; the top ten carry 19%. The source material was PBMCs, sampled 15 days after the yellow fever booster vaccination. Receptors were obtained from a man younger than 35 who received the YFV17D yellow fever vaccine.

This chain connects TRBV24-1 to TRBJ1-2; 9 nucleotides match TRBD1. Germline-derived CDR1 and CDR2 are KGHDR and SFDVKD. The length of the CDR3 is 16 residues. Trimming cost V 3 bases and J 7 bases; bases outside gene matches: 11. The CDR3 loop is CATSDLQGAGIGGYTF. The CDR3 region has the DNA TGTGCCACCAGTGATCTACAGGGGGCTGGAATAGGTGGCTACACCTTC.

This clonotype showed up just once. This sequence may be a read error, since a much larger clone differs from it by one base. This sequence joins TRBV7-9 and TRBJ1-3; no clear D. Germline loops: CDR1 SEHNR, CDR2 FQNEAQ (reference sequence). V was cut by 5 bases and J by 1 base, with 24 bases left in between. There are 19 residues in the CDR3. CDR3 DNA: TGTGCCAGCAGCCACCACTCTTTCGTCAGTGCGGGATCTGGAAACACCATATATTTT. This encodes CASSHHSFVSAGSGNTIYF.

This clonotype occurred a few times. The rearrangement uses TRBV12-3 or TRBV12-4 and TRBJ1-2; 8 nucleotides align to TRBD1. This CDR3 contains 13 residues. The ends lost 5 bases at V and 8 bases at J; junction bases unmatched: 7. CDR3 protein: CASSARTGSGYTF. The CDR3 DNA follows: TGTGCCAGCAGTGCCCGGACAGGGAGCGGCTACACCTTC.

At least ten counts were recorded for this clonotype. This sequence joins TRBV24-1 and TRBJ2-5, with 8 bases lining up with TRBD2. From germline, CDR1 is KGHDR and CDR2 SFDVKD. This CDR3 region has 15 residues. V lost 5 bases and J lost 1; bases outside the gene matches: 5. The CDR3 sequence: CATSARGGFQETQYF. CDR3 nucleotides: TGTGCCACCAGTGCTCGCGGGGGGTTCCAAGAGACCCAGTACTTC.

This clonotype was seen more than once but under ten times. CDR3: CASSLGGGVTDTQYF. CDR3 nucleotides: TGTGCCAGCAGCTTAGGGGGGGGGGTCACAGATACGCAGTATTTT. This chain connects TRBV7-8 to TRBJ2-3; TRBD2 aligns across 7 bases. This CDR3 is built from 15 residues. Germline V gene sequence: CDR1 SGHVS, CDR2 FQNEAQ. J lost 2 bases, V lost 1 base, and 3 bases had no gene match.

This sequence joins TRBV20-1 and TRBJ1-1; tentative D call: TRBD1 (6 bases). Germline-derived CDR1 and CDR2 are DFQATT and SNEGSKA (reference sequence). The CDR3 totals 14 residues. The ends were cut back, 5 bases at V and 0 bases at J, with 13 bases in the middle. The CDR3 loop is CSACVQGLNTEAFF. CDR3 DNA: TGCAGTGCTTGCGTACAGGGACTGAACACTGAAGCTTTCTTT.

V usage is TRBV14 and J usage is TRBJ2-2; D uncertain. Between the trimmed V and J ends, which lost 1 base and 1 base, there was a span of 10 bases. The CDR3 sequence is 16 residues long. CDR1 SGHDN and CDR2 FVKESK come from the germline V gene. The CDR3 protein is CASSQGSSWNTGELFF. The CDR3 DNA is TGTGCCAGCAGCCAAGGCAGTAGCTGGAACACCGGGGAGCTGTTTTTT.